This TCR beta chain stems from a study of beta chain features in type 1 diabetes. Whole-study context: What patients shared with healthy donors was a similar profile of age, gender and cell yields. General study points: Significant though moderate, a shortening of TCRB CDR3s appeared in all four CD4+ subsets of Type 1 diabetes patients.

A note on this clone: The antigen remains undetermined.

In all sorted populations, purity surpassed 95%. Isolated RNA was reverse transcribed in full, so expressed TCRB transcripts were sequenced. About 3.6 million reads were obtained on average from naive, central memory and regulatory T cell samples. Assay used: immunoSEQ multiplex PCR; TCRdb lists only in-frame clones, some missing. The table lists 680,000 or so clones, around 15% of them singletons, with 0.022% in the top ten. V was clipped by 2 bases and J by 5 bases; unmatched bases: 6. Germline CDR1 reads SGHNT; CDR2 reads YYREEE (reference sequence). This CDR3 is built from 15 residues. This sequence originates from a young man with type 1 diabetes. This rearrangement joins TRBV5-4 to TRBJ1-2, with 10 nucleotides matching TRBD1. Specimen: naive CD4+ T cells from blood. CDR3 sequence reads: CASSFGQGGTYGYTF. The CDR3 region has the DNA TGTGCCAGCAGCTTCGGACAGGGGGGTACTTATGGCTACACCTTC.